This T cell receptor beta chain originates from a study of blood T cell repertoires in COVID-19. Study at large: COVID-19 samples from acute and convalescent phases originated in the United States, Italy and Spain.

The authors' processing: How many nucleated cells were present was estimated from reference gene primer amplification. Method: immunoSEQ multiplex PCR; TCRdb's copy keeps in-frame clones and lacks some. The D gene and trimming were derived from the DNA, and the V and J assignments and clone size from that table. The sample has under 200,000 clones, over 75% seen once. Recruitment covered roughly 24 US areas and drew participants whose ages spanned about 18 to 95 years. Clinical history reported by participants formed the basis on which cohorts were assigned. The ends were cut back, 6 bases at V and 6 bases at J, with 15 bases in the middle. The CDR3 runs 13 residues. Germline CDR1 and CDR2: SQVTM and ANQGSEA.

This clonotype was sampled from a woman in her thirties or forties with acute COVID-19. This chain joins TRBV29-1 and TRBJ2-4; D gene unclear. Sequencing was done on a sample of PBMCs or T cells enriched from blood (not recorded which). The CDR3 nucleotides read TGCAGCGTGAGTATGGAGTACGGAAACATTCAGTACTTC. As protein: CSVSMEYGNIQYF. The full variable domain, rest sourced from reference TRBV29-1 and TRBJ2-4, is SAVISQKPSRDICQRGTSLTIQCQVDSQVTMMFWYRQQPGQSLTLIATANQGSEATYESGFVIDKFPISRPNLTFSTLTVSNMSPEDSSIYLCSVSMEYGNIQYFGAGTRLSVL.